A single sample gave rise to the 4 T cell receptor beta chains below, sequenced in a study of T cells in Graves' hyperthyroidism and ophthalmopathy. Researchers amplified the TCR beta CDR3 regions from RNA transcripts. TCR CDR3 regions were first amplified by RT-PCR with HTBI primers. One entry per CDR3 protein results from TCRdb running MiXCR on the multiplex PCR reads. Here the sample spans about 180,000 distinct CDR3 sequences, about 18% being singletons. Source material: blood. The receptors were sampled from a woman aged 50 to 60 with Graves' hyperthyroidism.

This clonotype was recorded many times. V is TRBV6-1 and J is TRBJ2-1, with 7 bases that match TRBD2. The CDR3 runs to 15 residues. The V gene's germline CDR1 is MNHNS and CDR2 SASEGT. V trimming: 0 bases; J trimming: 9 bases; junction bases outside the gene matches: 8. The chain's CDR3 is CASSEAMVSGVEQFF. Written as DNA, the CDR3 is TGTGCCAGCAGTGAAGCTATGGTCAGCGGGGTTGAGCAGTTCTTC.

The chain is built from TRBV5-1 and TRBJ2-1, with unresolved D. Germline values: CDR1 SGHRS, CDR2 YFSETQ. Trimming took off 4 bases at V and 5 bases at J, with 7 bases between the two ends. The CDR3 contains 12 residues. CDR3 region: CASSPDDNEQFF. CDR3 in DNA: TGCGCCAGCAGCCCGGACGACAATGAGCAGTTCTTC.

The rearrangement joins TRBV11-2 to TRBJ2-5; 9 positions match TRBD2. CDR3 length: 16 residues. V gave up 4 bases and J gave up 2 bases; unmatched junction bases: 8. Germline V gene lookup returns CDR1 SGHAT and CDR2 FQNNGV. The chain's CDR3 is CASSYWASGKQETQYF. As DNA, the CDR3 is TGTGCCAGCAGCTATTGGGCTAGCGGGAAACAAGAGACCCAGTACTTC.

The chain combines TRBV7-9 with TRBJ2-2; tentatively, D is TRBD1 (5 bases). CDR3 length: 12 residues. Germline V gene data show CDR1 as SEHNR and CDR2 as FQNEAQ (reference sequence). The V and J ends lost 8 bases and 9 bases respectively, with 13 bases between them. The CDR3 reads CASAHVGRELFF. The CDR3 DNA follows: TGTGCCAGCGCCCACGTGGGGCGGGAGCTGTTTTTT.